Described below is a single TCR beta chain sequence and its context. The target antigen is unknown. The sample is drawn from a study of CD8 T cells in Susac syndrome. Study conclusions and caveats: By the study's own acknowledgment, its TCR sequencing and HLA analysis included relatively few individuals.

TCR beta was sequenced from blood CD8+ and CD4+ T cells. Through negative isolation, CD4+ and CD8+ T cells were obtained, while TEMRA cells were enriched using FACS. About 0.45 to 1 ug RNA was reverse transcribed with random hexamers. The immunoSEQ assay covered 54 Vbeta and 13 Jbeta segments for CDR3. MiXCR was run by TCRdb on the immunoSEQ multiplex PCR reads, yielding one entry per CDR3 protein. The table shows approximately 120,000 distinct CDR3 sequences, with roughly 93% occurring only once. Germline assignment: CDR1 SGHVS and CDR2 FNYEAQ. This CDR3 has 14 residues. V was pared by 5 bases and J by 3 bases, with 5 bases of the junction left unmatched.

The clonotype originates from a human donor with multiple sclerosis. The rearrangement uses TRBV7-6 and TRBJ2-7; TRBD1 agrees at 9 bases. The specimen was CD8+ T cells from PBMCs. CDR3 amino acids: CASSLTGGDYEQYF. The CDR3 region has the DNA TGTGCCAGCAGCCTGACAGGGGGTGACTACGAGCAGTACTTC.